This is a list of T cell receptor beta chains from one sample in a study of control samples from healthy donors and cancer patients. Clones were sequenced by immunoSEQ multiplex PCR, and TCRdb holds only the in-frame ones, with some missing. The sample holds 100,000 to 150,000 clones, over 75% seen once. Sequencing was carried out using blood. The receptors stem from a man aged 18 to 29 in good health. Both conserved end residues are part of each CDR3. The order of the fields is clone size, J gene, V gene, D gene, CDR3 DNA, CDR3 protein. The D gene is left open where the match is weak. Size is stated for part of the rows, as once, few or many counts, or as a class when the clone is expanded.

clone_size: few
j_call: TRBJ1-5
v_call: TRBV19
d_call: TRBD1
cdr3_nt: TGTGCCAGTAGTATAGGTTGGACAGGGGATCAGCCCCAGCATTTT
cdr3_aa: CASSIGWTGDQPQHF

clone_size: .
j_call: TRBJ2-5
v_call: TRBV2
d_call: .
cdr3_nt: TGTGCCAGCAGTGAAGACCTGGCCCAGTACTTC
cdr3_aa: CASSEDLAQYF

clone_size: .
j_call: TRBJ2-3
v_call: TRBV7-3
d_call: .
cdr3_nt: TGTGCCAGCAGCTTATCGGGACGGTTCACAGATACGCAGTATTTT
cdr3_aa: CASSLSGRFTDTQYF

clone_size: .
j_call: TRBJ2-1
v_call: TRBV29-1
d_call: .
cdr3_nt: TGCAGCGTTGGTGACAATGAGCAGTTCTTC
cdr3_aa: CSVGDNEQFF

clone_size: .
j_call: TRBJ2-1
v_call: TRBV18
d_call: TRBD2
cdr3_nt: TGTGCCAGCTCACCAGGGAGGGCCTCCTACAATGAGCAGTTCTTC
cdr3_aa: CASSPGRASYNEQFF

clone_size: .
j_call: TRBJ2-1
v_call: TRBV3-1/TRBV3-2
d_call: TRBD2
cdr3_nt: TGTGCCAGCAGCCAATCGGGAGGCTACAATGAGCAGTTCTTC
cdr3_aa: CASSQSGGYNEQFF

clone_size: .
j_call: TRBJ2-2
v_call: TRBV20-1
d_call: .
cdr3_nt: TGCAGTGCTAGGGCGTCCGGGGAGCTGTTTTTT
cdr3_aa: CSARASGELFF

clone_size: .
j_call: TRBJ2-1
v_call: TRBV7-2
d_call: .
cdr3_nt: TGTGCCAGCAGGCGGAACAATGAGCAGTTCTTC
cdr3_aa: CASRRNNEQFF

clone_size: .
j_call: TRBJ1-2
v_call: TRBV30
d_call: .
cdr3_nt: TGTGCCTGGAGTGTAAGTCAAGGGCAGGGCTACACCTTC
cdr3_aa: CAWSVSQGQGYTF

clone_size: few
j_call: TRBJ2-7
v_call: TRBV19
d_call: TRBD2
cdr3_nt: TGTGCCAGTAGTCCGCAGCGGGGGACCTACGAGCAGTACTTC
cdr3_aa: CASSPQRGTYEQYF

clone_size: .
j_call: TRBJ2-7
v_call: TRBV5-1
d_call: TRBD2
cdr3_nt: TGCGCCAGCAGCTGGGGAGCGGGGGGGCCCTACGAGCAGTACTTC
cdr3_aa: CASSWGAGGPYEQYF

clone_size: .
j_call: TRBJ2-7
v_call: TRBV4-1
d_call: .
cdr3_nt: TGCGCCAGCAGGGAACAGGGAACCTACGAGCAGTACTTC
cdr3_aa: CASREQGTYEQYF

clone_size: few
j_call: TRBJ2-1
v_call: TRBV7-9
d_call: TRBD1
cdr3_nt: TGTGCCAGCAGCTTAGGCCGAGGGGGCTCGGAGCAGTTCTTC
cdr3_aa: CASSLGRGGSEQFF

clone_size: .
j_call: TRBJ1-6
v_call: TRBV30
d_call: .
cdr3_nt: TGTGCCTGGAGTGGCGGCGCAGATAATTCACCCCTCCACTTT
cdr3_aa: CAWSGGADNSPLHF

clone_size: .
j_call: TRBJ2-2
v_call: TRBV13
d_call: .
cdr3_nt: TGTGCCAGCAGCTCTCCGGGTTTTGAGCTGTTTTTT
cdr3_aa: CASSSPGFELFF

clone_size: .
j_call: TRBJ2-1
v_call: TRBV5-4
d_call: TRBD2
cdr3_nt: TGTGCCAGCAGCTTCCCGGGACTACTGTACAATGAGCAGTTCTTC
cdr3_aa: CASSFPGLLYNEQFF

clone_size: .
j_call: TRBJ2-1
v_call: TRBV12-3/TRBV12-4
d_call: .
cdr3_nt: TGTGCCAGCAGTGGCGGGGATGAGCAGTTCTTC
cdr3_aa: CASSGGDEQFF

clone_size: once
j_call: TRBJ2-3
v_call: TRBV7-2
d_call: TRBD2
cdr3_nt: TGTGCCAGCAGTACAACTAGCGCGCCTGGGGATACGCAGTATTTT
cdr3_aa: CASSTTSAPGDTQYF

clone_size: .
j_call: TRBJ2-1
v_call: TRBV7-9
d_call: .
cdr3_nt: TGTGCCAGCAGCTTACAGGGTGGGAATGAGCAGTTCTTC
cdr3_aa: CASSLQGGNEQFF

clone_size: .
j_call: TRBJ2-1
v_call: TRBV30
d_call: .
cdr3_nt: TGTGCCTGGACCCGGGGAAGGGCGGACAATGAGCAGTTCTTC
cdr3_aa: CAWTRGRADNEQFF

clone_size: .
j_call: TRBJ2-1
v_call: TRBV27
d_call: TRBD1
cdr3_nt: TGTGCCAGCAGTTTGCTTGGACAGGGCAATGAGCAGTTCTTC
cdr3_aa: CASSLLGQGNEQFF

clone_size: once
j_call: TRBJ2-7
v_call: TRBV7-9
d_call: .
cdr3_nt: TGTGCCAGCAGCTCCCAGACCGGTCGAAGGTCCGAGCAGTACTTC
cdr3_aa: CASSSQTGRRSEQYF

clone_size: .
j_call: TRBJ1-1
v_call: TRBV6-5
d_call: .
cdr3_nt: TGTGCCAGCAGCCTGGACGTAACACGATCTGAAGCTTTCTTT
cdr3_aa: CASSLDVTRSEAFF

clone_size: .
j_call: TRBJ2-3
v_call: TRBV12-3/TRBV12-4
d_call: .
cdr3_nt: TGTGCCACCGCGTTAAGGGCAGATACGCAGTATTTT
cdr3_aa: CATALRADTQYF

clone_size: few
j_call: TRBJ2-3
v_call: TRBV7-3
d_call: .
cdr3_nt: TGTGCCAGCAGCTTAGGTCCTACCTCTAGCACAGATACGCAGTATTTT
cdr3_aa: CASSLGPTSSTDTQYF

clone_size: .
j_call: TRBJ2-1
v_call: TRBV29-1
d_call: .
cdr3_nt: TGCAGCGTTGTGACCGGGAAGGGCGATGAGCAGTTCTTC
cdr3_aa: CSVVTGKGDEQFF

clone_size: .
j_call: TRBJ1-1
v_call: TRBV7-2
d_call: TRBD1
cdr3_nt: TGTGCCAGCAGCCTCGAGGCAGGGGGCATCGCTTTCTTT
cdr3_aa: CASSLEAGGIAFF

clone_size: .
j_call: TRBJ2-2
v_call: TRBV28
d_call: .
cdr3_nt: TGTGCCAGCAGTTTGAACAGGAAGGGGGCCGGGGAGCTGTTTTTT
cdr3_aa: CASSLNRKGAGELFF

clone_size: .
j_call: TRBJ1-1
v_call: TRBV3-1/TRBV3-2
d_call: .
cdr3_nt: TGTGCCAGCAGCCAAGCGAACACTGAAGCTTTCTTT
cdr3_aa: CASSQANTEAFF

clone_size: .
j_call: TRBJ2-1
v_call: TRBV3-1/TRBV3-2
d_call: .
cdr3_nt: TGTGCCAGCAGCCAAGAGAGGGCCGGGGATGAGCAGTTCTTC
cdr3_aa: CASSQERAGDEQFF